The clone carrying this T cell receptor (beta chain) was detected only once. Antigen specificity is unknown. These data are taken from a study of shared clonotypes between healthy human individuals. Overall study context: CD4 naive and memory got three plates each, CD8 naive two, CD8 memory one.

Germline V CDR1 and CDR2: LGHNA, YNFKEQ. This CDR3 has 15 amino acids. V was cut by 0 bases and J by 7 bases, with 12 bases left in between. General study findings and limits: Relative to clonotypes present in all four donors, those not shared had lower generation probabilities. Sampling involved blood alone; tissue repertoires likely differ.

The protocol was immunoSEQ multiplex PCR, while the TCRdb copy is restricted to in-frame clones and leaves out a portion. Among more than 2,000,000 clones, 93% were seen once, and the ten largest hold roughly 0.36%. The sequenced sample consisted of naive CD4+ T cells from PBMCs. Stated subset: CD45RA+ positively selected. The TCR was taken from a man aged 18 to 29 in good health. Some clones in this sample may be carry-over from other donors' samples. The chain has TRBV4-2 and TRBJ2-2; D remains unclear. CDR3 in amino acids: CASSQEGFLGGELFF. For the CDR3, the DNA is TGTGCCAGCAGCCAAGAAGGCTTTTTGGGCGGGGAGCTGTTTTTT.